This T cell receptor (beta chain) was sequenced for a study of monozygotic twins with inflammatory bowel disease. Per germline, CDR1 KGHSH and CDR2 LQKENI. The CDR3 runs 16 residues. Regarding the study as a whole: Clonotypes shared with others were fewer in IBD patients than in healthy twins, especially with disease activity. IBD patients displayed reduced TCRbeta diversity (inverse Simpson) when set against healthy co-twins.

As for this clonotype: Its antigen remains unidentified.

The authors used about 3.5 ug of total RNA per TCR library. TCRdb reprocessed the 5' RACE reads and reports one entry per CDR3 protein, with no DNA. This sample's clone table lists under 350,000 distinct CDR3 sequences. This sequence was found in a human donor with ulcerative colitis or Crohn's disease, or a healthy co-twin of an affected twin (not recorded which). Material: blood. The chain links TRBV18 to TRBJ2-2. CDR3 protein: CASSPTSGRDTGELFF.